This T cell receptor (beta chain) originates from a study of T cell responses to AZD1222 COVID-19 vaccine. Study outcomes and limitations: Repertoire sampling happened only post peak T cell response. Targeting of unmutated variant regions was reportedly seen in nearly half of spike-specific TCRs.

Data came from immunoSEQ multiplex PCR; TCRdb stores just in-frame clones and leaves some out. The repertoire holds 150,000 to 200,000 clones, with just under 90% as singletons. Unmatched junction bases numbered 4, after V lost 3 bases and J lost 2 bases. The germline V gene encodes CDR1 LNHDA and CDR2 SQIVND (reference sequence). The CDR3 covers 15 residues. On this clone: As yet, its antigen is unknown.

The material sequenced was peripheral blood, taken 28 days after the second dose of the MenACWY control vaccine. V is TRBV19 and J is TRBJ2-3, with 8 bases matching TRBD2. This clonotype originated in an adult who received the MenACWY meningococcal vaccine as a control. The DNA for the CDR3 is TGTGCCAGTAGTATCGGCGGGAGGAACACAGATACGCAGTATTTT. This encodes CASSIGGRNTDTQYF.